The sequence of this T cell receptor beta chain was determined in a study of cytomegalovirus exposure and HLA in healthy donors. Study-level background: Prior work identified around 100 million unique TCR beta sequences in approximately 180 million T cells. Findings and caveats of the study: Both high specificity and high sensitivity reportedly marked the classifier's diagnosis of cytomegalovirus status. The study listed approximately 160 cytomegalovirus-associated TCR beta chains.

The primer mix had 60 Vbeta and 13 Jbeta primers. Generated by immunoSEQ multiplex PCR, the TCRdb table keeps only in-frame clones and is missing some. The data show about 190,000 clones, with 80% to 85% seen just once and approximately 0.74% held by the top ten. As to this clone: Its specificity is not known.

The CDR3 consists of 17 residues. J lost 2 bases, V lost 0 bases, and 8 bases had no gene match. The germline V gene has CDR1 KGHSH and CDR2 LQKENI. Each donor's status was that of a healthy bone marrow donor. Specimen: PBMCs. This TCR was recovered from a woman under 30 in good health and CMV-seronegative. The chain uses TRBV18 and TRBJ2-5; 8 bases agree with TRBD1. In nucleotides, the CDR3 is TGTGCCAGCTCACCACCTAAAAAACAGGGGGATCAAGAGACCCAGTACTTC. Translating gives CASSPPKKQGDQETQYF.